Reported below is one T cell receptor beta chain. This sample is part of a study of graft-versus-host responses after intestinal transplantation. Turning to the study itself: Induction using anti-thymocyte globulin, followed by tacrolimus and steroids for approximately three years, was given to all recipients.

With V trimmed by 7 bases and J by 3 bases, 6 bases remained unmatched. Germline V gene sequence: CDR1 SGHDN, CDR2 FVKESK. The CDR3 contains 16 residues. Sequencing was performed with immunoSEQ multiplex PCR; in TCRdb, only in-frame clones are kept and a portion is missing. The sample lists almost 20,000 clones, approximately 89% occurring once. The material sequenced was PBMCs, taken more than 220 days after intestinal transplant. This TCR was sampled from a human patient who received an intestinal transplant, so some T cells may come from the graft donor. V usage is TRBV14 and J usage is TRBJ2-6, with 10 nucleotides matching TRBD1. The CDR3 sequence: CASTETGGGGANVLTF. As DNA, the CDR3 is TGTGCCAGCACCGAGACAGGGGGCGGTGGGGCCAACGTCCTGACTTTC.